These 18 T cell receptor beta chains were sequenced from one sample in a study of blood T cell repertoires in COVID-19. Produced via immunoSEQ multiplex PCR; TCRdb's table is partial and in-frame only. The profile shows more than 250,000 clones, approximately 85% of them singletons. The specimen sequenced was peripheral blood. These receptors came from a man in his forties or fifties with active or convalescent COVID-19.

J is TRBJ1-1 and V is TRBV6-5; 8 bases agree with TRBD1. Per germline, CDR1 MNHEY and CDR2 SVGAGI. Losses at the gene ends were 5 bases for V and 7 bases for J; bases not matched to a gene: 9. The CDR3 length is 14 residues. For the CDR3, the DNA is TGTGCCAGCAGTCCGCAGGGGGCGTTGGTTGAAGCTTTCTTT. As protein: CASSPQGALVEAFF.

The chain joins TRBV11-1 to TRBJ2-1; D is possibly TRBD2 (6 bases). The CDR3 is 15 amino acids. V dropped 2 bases and J dropped 8 bases, with 16 bases sitting between them. Looked up from germline, CDR1 is SGHAT and CDR2 is FQDESV (reference sequence). In DNA, the CDR3 is TGTGCCAGCAGCTTACAGCGGGTGGGCGAGGATGAGCAGTTCTTC. Encoded protein: CASSLQRVGEDEQFF.

This chain links TRBV19 with TRBJ1-1; 9 bases map to TRBD1. The CDR3 spans 16 residues. CDR1 and CDR2 (germline): LNHDA, SQIVND (reference sequence). Unmatched junction bases numbered 5, after V lost 3 bases and J lost 0 bases. CDR3 in amino acids: CASSMGQGIMNTEAFF. Written as DNA, the CDR3 is TGTGCCAGTAGTATGGGACAGGGAATCATGAACACTGAAGCTTTCTTT.

This clone occurred a few times. V usage is TRBV7-8 and J usage is TRBJ1-6; D might be TRBD1 (6 bases). The CDR3 is 16 residues long. Germline CDR1 is SGHVS and CDR2 is FQNEAQ. The V end lost 5 bases, the J end lost 2 bases, and 13 bases lay between the germline ends. This CDR3 reads CASSPYRVPYNSPLHF. The CDR3 nucleotides are TGTGCCAGCAGCCCTTACAGGGTACCCTATAATTCACCCCTCCACTTT.

The chain carries TRBV6-5 and TRBJ2-7; D gene ambiguous. The CDR3 length is 11 residues. V was shortened by 6 bases and J by 7 bases, with 10 bases between the two germline ends. Germline V gives CDR1 MNHEY, CDR2 SVGAGI. The CDR3 here is CASSPPGEQYF. CDR3 nucleotides: TGTGCCAGCAGCCCGCCGGGTGAGCAGTACTTC.

This clone was detected only once. The chain has TRBV7-9 and TRBJ1-2; the match to TRBD1 covers 7 bases. Germline loops: CDR1 SEHNR, CDR2 FQNEAQ (reference sequence). Trimming cost V 5 bases and J 1 base; bases outside gene matches: 4. This CDR3 contains 14 residues. The CDR3 DNA reads TGTGCCAGCAGCCTATGGGACAGTAACTATGGCTACACCTTC. Amino acid sequence: CASSLWDSNYGYTF.

This sequence joins TRBV6-6 and TRBJ1-4; unclear D gene. Germline CDR1 reads MNHNY; CDR2 reads SVGAGI (reference sequence). V was clipped by 4 bases and J by 7 bases, with 16 bases between them. The CDR3 sequence is 15 residues long. This CDR3 reads CASSSPTLSGEKLFF. DNA for the CDR3: TGTGCCAGCAGTTCCCCGACCTTAAGCGGTGAAAAACTGTTTTTT.

The chain carries TRBV29-1 and TRBJ2-1; 10 positions agree with TRBD2. V shed 7 bases and J 9 bases; nucleotides not matched to a gene: 21. This CDR3 has 17 residues. CDR1 SQVTM and CDR2 ANQGSEA come from the germline V gene. The CDR3 DNA reads TGCAGCGCCACCAAGCTGCTAGCGGGAGTTCCCTTGGGTGAGCAGTTCTTC. Translation gives CSATKLLAGVPLGEQFF.

The CDR3: CATSEAGDSNQPQHF. CDR3 DNA sequence: TGTGCCACCAGTGAGGCAGGGGACAGCAATCAGCCCCAGCATTTT. V usage is TRBV24-1 and J usage is TRBJ1-5; maybe TRBD1 (6 bases). The CDR3 contains 15 residues. V was shortened by 4 bases and J by 1 base, with 10 bases between the two germline ends. Germline CDR1 KGHDR, CDR2 SFDVKD.

The chain uses TRBV5-1 and TRBJ2-3; D is uncertain. This CDR3 region has 15 residues. Germline lookup yields CDR1 SGHRS and CDR2 YFSETQ. Trimming pared 4 bases from V and 0 bases from J, leaving 12 bases between. This CDR3 reads CASSKDIPSTDTQYF. The CDR3 coding sequence is TGCGCCAGCAGCAAAGACATCCCTAGCACAGATACGCAGTATTTT.

The chain carries TRBV4-1 and TRBJ2-7, with 11 bases identical to TRBD2. Germline V gene data show CDR1 as MGHRA and CDR2 as YSYEKL. This CDR3 region has 16 residues. The J segment lost 2 bases and the V segment lost 1 base, leaving 4 bases of the junction unmatched. DNA for the CDR3: TGCGCCAGCAGCCAAGGGGGACTAGCGGAGACCTACGAGCAGTACTTC. Amino acids: CASSQGGLAETYEQYF.

The rearrangement uses TRBV29-1 and TRBJ2-7; 8 positions match TRBD1. V trimming: 4 bases; J trimming: 6 bases; junction bases outside the gene matches: 5. The CDR3 sequence is 12 residues long. Germline values: CDR1 SQVTM, CDR2 ANQGSEA. The CDR3, as DNA: TGCAGCGTTGCACCAGGGGGCGGCGAGCAGTACTTC. It codes for CSVAPGGGEQYF.

CDR3: CASSERAGDTQYF. The CDR3 DNA follows: TGTGCCAGCAGTGAACGGGCGGGAGATACGCAGTATTTT. V and J are TRBV2 and TRBJ2-3; the D gene is possibly TRBD2 (5 bases). Trimming took 2 bases from V and 5 from J, leaving 8 bases between them. The CDR3 has 13 amino acids. Looked up from germline, CDR1 is SNHLY and CDR2 is FYNNEI.

The V and J genes are TRBV4-2 and TRBJ2-7; 15 positions match TRBD2. Trimming took 0 bases from V and 3 from J; bases not matched to a gene: 0. The germline gives CDR1 LGHNA, CDR2 YNFKEQ. This CDR3 region has 16 residues. The CDR3 DNA reads as TGTGCCAGCAGCCAAGAGGGACTAGCGGGAGGCTACGAGCAGTACTTC. This encodes CASSQEGLAGGYEQYF.

The chain is built from TRBV7-9 and TRBJ1-3; TRBD1 is a possible D gene (6 bases). Germline V gene lookup returns CDR1 SEHNR and CDR2 FQNEAQ (reference sequence). V lost 5 bases and J lost 1, with 21 bases in between. The CDR3 is 18 residues long. In DNA form, the CDR3 reads TGTGCCAGCAGCCCCACCTTGGTGGCAGGGGTTTCTGGAAACACCATATATTTT. Its protein is CASSPTLVAGVSGNTIYF.

This clone turned up a few times. The V call is TRBV30, the J call TRBJ1-6; D gene unclear. Germline CDR1 GTSNPN, CDR2 SVGIG (reference sequence). With 4 bases removed from V and 11 bases from J, the gap between germline ends came to 15 bases. The CDR3 totals 13 residues. CDR3 in amino acids: CAWTIGEGTPLHF. For the CDR3, the DNA is TGTGCCTGGACAATAGGAGAAGGAACACCCCTCCACTTT.

The V and J genes are TRBV2 and TRBJ1-2; maybe TRBD1 (5 bases). V lost 7 bases, J lost 6 bases, and 24 bases lay in between. This CDR3 spans 16 amino acids. The germline CDR1 and CDR2 sequences are SNHLY and FYNNEI. The CDR3, as DNA: TGTGCCAGCACCGTCTCAGGACAATCATTGGTTGATGGCTACACCTTC. Residues: CASTVSGQSLVDGYTF.

This sequence joins TRBV7-8 and TRBJ2-1, with 12 bases identical to TRBD2. From germline, CDR1 is SGHVS and CDR2 FQNEAQ. The CDR3 length is 16 residues. V trimming: 1 base; J trimming: 9 bases; junction bases outside the gene matches: 7. This CDR3 is CASSLETSGSLSEQFF. The CDR3 DNA reads as TGTGCCAGCAGCTTAGAGACTAGCGGGAGCCTAAGTGAGCAGTTCTTC.